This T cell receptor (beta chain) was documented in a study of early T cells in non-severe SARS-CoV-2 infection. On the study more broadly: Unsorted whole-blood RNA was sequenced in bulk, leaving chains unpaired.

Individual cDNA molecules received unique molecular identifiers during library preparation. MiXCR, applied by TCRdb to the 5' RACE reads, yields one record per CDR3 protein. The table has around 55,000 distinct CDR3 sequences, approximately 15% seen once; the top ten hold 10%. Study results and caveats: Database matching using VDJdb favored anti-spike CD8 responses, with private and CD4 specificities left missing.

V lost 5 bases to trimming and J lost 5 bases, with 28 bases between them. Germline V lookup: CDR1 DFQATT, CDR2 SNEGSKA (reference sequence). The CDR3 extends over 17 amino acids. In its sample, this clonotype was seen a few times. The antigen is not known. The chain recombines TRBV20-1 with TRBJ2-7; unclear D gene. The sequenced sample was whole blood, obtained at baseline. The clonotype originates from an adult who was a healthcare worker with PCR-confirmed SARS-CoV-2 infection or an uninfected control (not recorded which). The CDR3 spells CSAPTPRRQAPSDEQYF. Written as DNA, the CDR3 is TGCAGTGCTCCAACCCCCCGTAGGCAGGCCCCCTCGGACGAGCAGTACTTC.